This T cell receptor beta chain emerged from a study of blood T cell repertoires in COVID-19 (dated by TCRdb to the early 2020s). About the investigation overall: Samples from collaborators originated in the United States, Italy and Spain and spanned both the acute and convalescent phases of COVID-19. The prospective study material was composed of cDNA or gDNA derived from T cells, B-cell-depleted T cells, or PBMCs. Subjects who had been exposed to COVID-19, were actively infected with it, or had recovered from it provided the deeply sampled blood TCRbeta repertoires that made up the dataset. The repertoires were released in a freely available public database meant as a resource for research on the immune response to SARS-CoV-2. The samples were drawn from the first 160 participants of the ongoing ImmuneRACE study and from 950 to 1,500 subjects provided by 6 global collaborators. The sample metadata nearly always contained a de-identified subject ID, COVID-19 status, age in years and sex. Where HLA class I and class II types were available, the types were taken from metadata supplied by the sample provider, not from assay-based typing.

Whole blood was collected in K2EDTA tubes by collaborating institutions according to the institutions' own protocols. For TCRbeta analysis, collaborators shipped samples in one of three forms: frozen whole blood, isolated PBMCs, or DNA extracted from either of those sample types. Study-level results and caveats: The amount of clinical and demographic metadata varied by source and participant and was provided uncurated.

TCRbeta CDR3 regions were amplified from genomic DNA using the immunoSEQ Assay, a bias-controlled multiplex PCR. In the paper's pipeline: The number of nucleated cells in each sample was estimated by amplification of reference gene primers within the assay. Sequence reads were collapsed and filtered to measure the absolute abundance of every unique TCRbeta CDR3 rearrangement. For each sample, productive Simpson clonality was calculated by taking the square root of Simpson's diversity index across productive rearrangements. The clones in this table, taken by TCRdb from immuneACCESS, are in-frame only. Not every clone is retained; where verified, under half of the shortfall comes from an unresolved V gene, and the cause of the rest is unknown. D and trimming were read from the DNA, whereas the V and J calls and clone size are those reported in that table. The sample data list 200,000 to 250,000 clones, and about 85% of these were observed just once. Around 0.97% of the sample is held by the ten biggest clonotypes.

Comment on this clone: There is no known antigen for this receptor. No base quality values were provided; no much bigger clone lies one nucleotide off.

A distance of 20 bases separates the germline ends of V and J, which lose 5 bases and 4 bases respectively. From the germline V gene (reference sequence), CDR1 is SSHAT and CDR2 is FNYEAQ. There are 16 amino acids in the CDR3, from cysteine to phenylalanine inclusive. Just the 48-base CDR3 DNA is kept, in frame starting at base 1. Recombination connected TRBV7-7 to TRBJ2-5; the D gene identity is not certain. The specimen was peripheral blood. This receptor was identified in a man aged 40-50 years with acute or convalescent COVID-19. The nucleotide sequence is TGTGCCAGCAGCCCCAGCGTCGGTTTCCACGCAGAGACCCAGTACTTC. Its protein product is CASSPSVGFHAETQYF.